The next 23 T cell receptor beta chains were all read from a single sample in a study of blood T cell repertoires in COVID-19. Only in-frame clones appear in the TCRdb table, and some are missing; sequencing was by immunoSEQ multiplex PCR. This sample yields hundreds of thousands of clones, of which approximately 81% are seen a single time; 3.6% belongs to the top ten. Material for sequencing was peripheral blood. These receptors originate from a woman of 80 years or more with acute or convalescent COVID-19.

The J gene is TRBJ2-3, the V gene TRBV15, with D tentatively TRBD2 (5 bases). V lost 0 bases to trimming and J lost 14 bases, with 15 bases between them. Germline V CDR1 and CDR2: LNHNV, YYDKDF (reference sequence). This CDR3 contains 13 residues. CDR3 nucleotide sequence: TGTGCCACCAGCAGAGAACTTACTAGAAACAGGTATTTT. Translation gives CATSRELTRNRYF.

CDR3 coding DNA: TGTGCCAGCAGTGAAAGGCCAGGGCATCAGCCCCAGCATTTT. Its translation: CASSERPGHQPQHF. V and J are TRBV6-1 and TRBJ1-5; a possible D gene is TRBD1 (5 bases). Trimming pared 2 bases from V and 5 bases from J, leaving 10 bases between. Germline V gives CDR1 MNHNS, CDR2 SASEGT. The CDR3 is made up of 14 amino acids.

The chain carries TRBV5-1 and TRBJ1-2; D might be TRBD1 (6 bases). This CDR3 contains 17 residues. Germline assignment: CDR1 SGHRS and CDR2 YFSETQ. The V and J ends lost 0 bases and 2 bases respectively, with 17 bases between them. Written as DNA, the CDR3 is TGCGCCAGCAGCTTGGCTCCTTTGGCAGGGGAGAACTATGGCTACACCTTC. Amino acids: CASSLAPLAGENYGYTF.

V is TRBV6-2 or TRBV6-3 and J is TRBJ1-5; TRBD1 might be the D (5 bases). Between the trimmed V and J ends, which lost 2 bases and 0 bases, there was a span of 11 bases. The germline V gene encodes CDR1 MNHEY and CDR2 SVGEGT. This CDR3 is 16 amino acids long. The CDR3 spells CASSYATAYSNQPQHF. As DNA, the CDR3 is TGTGCCAGCAGTTACGCGACAGCATATAGCAATCAGCCCCAGCATTTT.

This sequence joins TRBV6-6 and TRBJ1-2; D possibly corresponds to TRBD1 (6 bases). V gave up 6 bases and J gave up 7 bases, with 12 bases separating them. The length of the CDR3 is 12 residues. Germline values: CDR1 MNHNY, CDR2 SVGAGI (reference sequence). CDR3 sequence reads: CASRVGGFGYTF. Here the CDR3 DNA reads TGTGCCAGCAGGGTAGGGGGATTTGGCTACACCTTC.

The chain recombines TRBV9 with TRBJ2-3; 8 nucleotides line up with TRBD2. V gave up 4 bases and J gave up 2 bases; unmatched junction bases: 9. Germline assignment: CDR1 SGDLS and CDR2 YYNGEE. This CDR3 region has 16 residues. The chain's CDR3 is CASSLIARGATDTQYF. DNA of the CDR3: TGTGCCAGCAGCTTAATTGCGCGGGGGGCCACAGATACGCAGTATTTT. Full variable domain (outside the CDR3, taken from reference TRBV9 and TRBJ2-3): DSGVTQTPKHLITATGQRVTLRCSPRSGDLSVYWYQQSLDQGLQFLIQYYNGEERAKGNILERFSAQQFPDLHSELNLSSLELGDSALYFCASSLIARGATDTQYFGPGTRLTVL.

The rearrangement uses TRBV6-5 and TRBJ2-2, with D uncertain. The CDR3 is 14 residues long. Germline V gene lookup returns CDR1 MNHEY and CDR2 SVGAGI. V gave up 8 bases and J gave up 1 base, with 11 bases separating them. CDR3 nucleotide sequence: TGTGCCAGCGAGGCGCGAGTGAACACCGGGGAGCTGTTTTTT. Protein product: CASEARVNTGELFF.

V is TRBV29-1 and J is TRBJ2-5; TRBD1 might be the D (9 bases). This CDR3 region has 13 residues. CDR1 is SQVTM and CDR2 is ANQGSEA in the germline V gene. The CDR3 region has the DNA TGCAGTGCGGGGGGACAGGGTCGGCAGACCCAGTACTTC. Encoded protein: CSAGGQGRQTQYF.

The V call is TRBV1, the J call TRBJ2-3; the table's D call TRBD2 went unverified against the DNA. TRBV1 is a documented pseudogene. CDR3 length: 15 residues. CDR3 protein: CTSRGLADHTDTQYF. The CDR3 DNA reads as TGCACCAGCCGAGGACTAGCGGACCACACAGATACGCAGTATTTT.

The chain links TRBV6-5 to TRBJ2-7; 8 bases are a match to TRBD2. The germline gives CDR1 MNHEY, CDR2 SVGAGI. The CDR3 has 13 amino acids. The CDR3 region has the DNA TGTGCAGTGCGGGGGGATACCCACTACGAGCAGTACTTC. It translates to CAVRGDTHYEQYF.

The rearrangement uses TRBV5-4 and TRBJ2-3, with 11 bases identical to TRBD2. There are 14 residues in the CDR3. J gave up 3 bases and V 4 bases, and 1 base lay outside the gene matches. Germline CDR1 reads SGHNT; CDR2 reads YYREEE (reference sequence). DNA for the CDR3: TGTGCCAGCAGCCCTAGCGGGGGGACAGATACGCAGTATTTT. As protein: CASSPSGGTDTQYF.

The table lists this clone with a few counts. This sample also contains other DNA sequences that code for the same CDR3. This sequence joins TRBV7-9 and TRBJ1-1, with unresolved D. The V end lost 1 base, the J end lost 1 base, and 7 bases lay between the germline ends. Germline CDR1 reads SEHNR; CDR2 reads FQNEAQ (reference sequence). This CDR3 has 14 residues. The CDR3 sequence: CASSLGGENTEAFF. In nucleotides, the CDR3 is TGTGCCAGCAGCTTAGGCGGGGAGAACACTGAAGCTTTCTTT.

The chain is built from TRBV3-1 (or the pseudogene TRBV3-2) and TRBJ2-5; 8 nucleotides align to TRBD2. The junction had 3 bases not matched to a gene; V was cut back by 5 bases and J by 1 base. The CDR3 consists of 14 residues. Germline V gives CDR1 LGHDT, CDR2 YNNKEL (reference sequence). CDR3 in DNA: TGTGCCAGCAGCGTCACTAGCGGCCAAGAGACCCAGTACTTC. Translated, it gives CASSVTSGQETQYF.

As for this clone: Other DNA variants within this sample encode the same CDR3. This rearrangement joins TRBV12-3 or TRBV12-4 to TRBJ1-2; D unresolved. The CDR3 covers 11 residues. V gave up 5 bases and J gave up 4 bases, with 5 bases separating them. The DNA of the CDR3 is TGTGCCAGCAGTCGGGGCTATGGCTACACCTTC. Translation gives CASSRGYGYTF.

In this sample, this clone turned up once. The chain links TRBV5-1 to TRBJ2-3; 9 bases align to TRBD2. Germline trimming cut 0 bases from V and 1 base from J; bases unmatched to any gene: 3. The CDR3 runs to 16 residues. The V gene's germline CDR1 is SGHRS and CDR2 YFSETQ. The CDR3 loop is CASSLVLAGRTDTQYF. The CDR3 nucleotides are TGCGCCAGCAGCTTGGTCCTAGCGGGGCGCACAGATACGCAGTATTTT.

The genes are TRBV5-1 and TRBJ2-7; no reliable D call. Trimming removed 0 bases at V and 4 bases at J, with 17 bases between. This CDR3 spans 16 amino acids. CDR1 is SGHRS, CDR2 YFSETQ, per germline. The CDR3 spells CASSLGQTSMIYEQYF. The CDR3 bases are TGCGCCAGCAGCTTGGGCCAGACATCGATGATTTACGAGCAGTACTTC.

This rearrangement joins TRBV4-1 to TRBJ2-3; tentatively, D is TRBD2 (6 bases). Germline lookup yields CDR1 MGHRA and CDR2 YSYEKL. This CDR3 spans 16 amino acids. The V and J ends lost 0 bases and 0 bases respectively, with 10 bases between them. For the CDR3, the DNA is TGCGCCAGCAGCCAAGACGGCGGGGCTAGCACAGATACGCAGTATTTT. It encodes CASSQDGGASTDTQYF.

The rearrangement uses TRBV9 and TRBJ2-3; maybe TRBD1 (5 bases). Germline-derived CDR1 and CDR2 are SGDLS and YYNGEE. Trimming took off 3 bases at V and 4 bases at J, with 12 bases between the two ends. The CDR3 is 14 amino acids. The DNA of the CDR3 is TGTGCCAGCAGCGCGACAGACCTGCCAGATACGCAGTATTTT. Residues: CASSATDLPDTQYF.

V and J are TRBV11-3 and TRBJ2-7, with 7 bases aligning to TRBD1. With 4 bases clipped from V and 7 bases from J, the junction kept 13 bases outside the gene matches. Germline V gene sequence: CDR1 SGHNT, CDR2 YENEEA. This CDR3 contains 15 residues. The CDR3 spells CASSYRQGKTGEQYF. Here the CDR3 DNA reads TGTGCCAGCAGCTATCGACAGGGAAAGACGGGGGAGCAGTACTTC.

The chain links TRBV3-1 (or the pseudogene TRBV3-2) to TRBJ1-6; TRBD1 might be the D (6 bases). The CDR3 runs 15 residues. Trimming took off 1 base at V and 10 bases at J, with 14 bases between the two ends. Germline V gene data show CDR1 as LGHDT and CDR2 as YNNKEL (reference sequence). The DNA for the CDR3 is TGTGCCAGCAGCCAAGGACAGGTTTTGGGATCACCCCTCCACTTT. Translated, it gives CASSQGQVLGSPLHF.

This clone came up a few times. The chain uses TRBV7-2 and TRBJ1-1; 7 nucleotides match TRBD1. The V gene's germline CDR1 is SGHTA and CDR2 FQGNSA. CDR3 length: 15 amino acids. With 5 bases clipped from V and 1 base from J, the junction kept 7 bases outside the gene matches. Here the CDR3 reads CASSPGRTGNTEAFF. The CDR3 nucleotides read TGTGCCAGCAGCCCGGGAAGGACAGGGAACACTGAAGCTTTCTTT.

This chain uses TRBV24-1 with TRBJ1-1; 10 bases map to TRBD1. The germline V gene encodes CDR1 KGHDR and CDR2 SFDVKD. This CDR3 region has 17 residues. The J segment lost 1 base and the V segment lost 4 bases, leaving 8 bases of the junction unmatched. The CDR3 region has the DNA TGTGCCACCAGTGACCCCACGACAGGGGGCACGAACACTGAAGCTTTCTTT. Residues: CATSDPTTGGTNTEAFF.

The J gene is TRBJ2-5, the V gene TRBV5-1; 14 nucleotides line up with TRBD2. The ends lost 3 bases at V and 4 bases at J; junction bases unmatched: 5. CDR3 length: 16 amino acids. Germline V lookup: CDR1 SGHRS, CDR2 YFSETQ. CDR3 protein: CASSSGTSGGRETQYF. CDR3 coding DNA: TGCGCCAGCAGCTCAGGGACTAGCGGGGGCCGAGAGACCCAGTACTTC.